This TCR beta chain was identified during a study of T cells in Graves' hyperthyroidism and ophthalmopathy. Findings and caveats of the study: Ophthalmopathy was told apart from stable hyperthyroidism by a 13 V-J model. In blood, most of the thyroid clonotypes expanded above 0.001 were also present.

Template material for amplifying TCR beta CDR3 regions consisted of RNA transcripts. HTBI primers were employed in a first-round RT-PCR of the TCR CDR3. TCRdb re-analysed the multiplex PCR reads in MiXCR, keeping a single row per CDR3 protein. Of approximately 610,000 distinct CDR3 sequences listed, under 15% are singletons. This clonotype occurred many times. Antigen specificity is unknown. This CDR3 contains 11 residues. The germline V gene has CDR1 KGHDR and CDR2 SFDVKD. Trimming took 10 bases from V and 8 from J; bases not matched to a gene: 6. The authors obtained PBMCs from roughly 10 ml of fresh peripheral blood.

Sequenced input: blood. The source of this sequence is a middle-aged woman with Graves' ophthalmopathy. This chain connects TRBV24-1 to TRBJ1-2; 7 bases align to TRBD1. In DNA form, the CDR3 reads TGTGCCACTGGGACAGTGAGCGGCTACACCTTC. Its translation is CATGTVSGYTF.